This T cell receptor (beta chain) is drawn from a study of blood T cell repertoires in COVID-19 (dated by TCRdb to between 2020 and 2021). Looking at the study overall: ImmuneRACE Cohort 3 recovered participants were defined by two consecutive negative NP/OP PCR tests, healthcare professional clearance, or symptom resolution. Collaborator samples came from the United States, Italy and Spain and covered acute and convalescent phases of COVID-19. The prospective study material was composed of cDNA or gDNA derived from T cells, B-cell-depleted T cells, or PBMCs. Deeply sampled blood TCRbeta repertoires from subjects exposed to, actively infected with, or recovered from COVID-19 were included in the dataset. A freely available public database, intended as a resource for researchers studying the immune response to SARS-CoV-2, is where the repertoires were released. Samples came from the ongoing ImmuneRACE study (first 160 participants) plus 1,254 subjects from 6 global collaborators. The sample metadata nearly always contained a de-identified subject ID, COVID-19 status, age in years and sex. HLA class I and class II types, where available, came from metadata supplied by the sample provider rather than from assay-based typing. On the study overall, not on this receptor specifically: How much clinical and demographic metadata was included differed by source and by participant, and the metadata was provided uncurated.

The germline V gene yields SGHNT for CDR1 and YENEEA for CDR2. Trimming costs V 3 bases and J 3 bases, and their ends lie 8 bases apart. The CDR3, from cysteine to phenylalanine, totals 14 residues. Only the CDR3 part of the read is kept: 42 bases, read in frame from the first base. This clone was picked up one time. The specificity of this receptor is unknown. No much larger clonotype is one base removed from it; base qualities were not supplied. The immunoSEQ Assay, a bias-controlled multiplex PCR, was used to amplify TCRbeta CDR3 regions from genomic DNA. Processing in the source paper ran as follows. Nucleated cell counts per sample were estimated from amplification of reference gene primers within the assay. To quantify the absolute abundance of each unique TCRbeta CDR3 rearrangement, sequence reads were collapsed and filtered. For each sample, productive Simpson clonality was calculated as the square root of Simpson's diversity index over productive rearrangements. Drawn from immuneACCESS, this table holds only the in-frame rearrangements with V and J called that TCRdb kept. Clones are partly lost; checked studies trace under half to an unresolved V gene and leave the rest unexplained. V and J calls and clone size are given by that table; D and trimming were obtained from the DNA. This sample is represented by approximately 190,000 clones; approximately 90% of them were singletons. The ten top clones hold roughly 24% of the sample.

In the prospective study, participants were roughly 18 to 95 years old, resided in about two dozen geographic areas of the United States, and were enrolled through a virtual design. In the prospective study, cohorts were assigned on the basis of participant-reported clinical history obtained from a screening survey and a study questionnaire. In the prospective study, mobile phlebotomists collected whole blood, serum and a nasopharyngeal or oropharyngeal swab from each participant. Over an approximately 2-month period, participants in the prospective study had the option of providing additional blood draws and questionnaires. Before DNA extraction, prospective study blood samples were shipped either frozen or at room temperature.

The clonotype comes from a woman between 40 and 50 years old in a cohort exposed to, infected with or recovered from COVID-19 (not recorded which). The sample consisted of PBMCs or T cells enriched from blood (not recorded which). The V and J segments used are TRBV11-3 and TRBJ2-2, with the D gene call left open. The DNA reads as follows: TGTGCCAGCAGCTTTTCACAATACACCGGGGAGCTGTTTTTT. It translates to CASSFSQYTGELFF.